A selection of T cell receptor beta chains follows, all from one sample in a study of cytomegalovirus exposure and HLA in healthy donors. Produced via immunoSEQ multiplex PCR; TCRdb's table is partial and in-frame only. The profile shows approximately 150,000 clones, over 60% of them singletons. Input material: PBMCs. The source is a female donor in good health and CMV-seronegative. Each CDR3 is given with its conserved first and last residue. Each record gives: clone size, V gene, D gene, J gene, CDR3 DNA, CDR3 protein. The D gene is left open where the match is weak. Rows give clone size only sometimes, using once, few, many, or a class for an expanded clone.

clone size: few; V gene: TRBV19; D gene: .; J gene: TRBJ1-5; CDR3 DNA: TGTGCCAGTAAGGGGAGGGTATGGGAGAGCAATCAGCCCCAGCATTTT; CDR3 protein: CASKGRVWESNQPQHF
clone size: .; V gene: TRBV7-9; D gene: .; J gene: TRBJ1-1; CDR3 DNA: TGTGCCAGCAGCTTACTCGGACAGAACACTGAAGCTTTCTTT; CDR3 protein: CASSLLGQNTEAFF
clone size: .; V gene: TRBV2; D gene: .; J gene: TRBJ2-2; CDR3 DNA: TGTGCCAGCAGTGAAACGGTGACCGGGGAGCTGTTTTTT; CDR3 protein: CASSETVTGELFF
clone size: .; V gene: TRBV28; D gene: TRBD1; J gene: TRBJ2-2; CDR3 DNA: TGTGCCAGCAGTGAGCCGGGACAGCAGAACACCGGGGAGCTGTTTTTT; CDR3 protein: CASSEPGQQNTGELFF
clone size: .; V gene: TRBV19; D gene: .; J gene: TRBJ2-1; CDR3 DNA: TGTGCCAGTAGTATAGATCAGGCCTATGAGCAGTTCTTC; CDR3 protein: CASSIDQAYEQFF
clone size: .; V gene: TRBV19; D gene: TRBD2; J gene: TRBJ2-1; CDR3 DNA: TGTGCCAGCCGGGGGGTGGGGAATGAGCAGTTCTTC; CDR3 protein: CASRGVGNEQFF
clone size: once; V gene: TRBV14; D gene: TRBD1; J gene: TRBJ2-7; CDR3 DNA: TGTGCCAGCAGCCAAGATTACAGGGGCTACGAGCAGTACTTC; CDR3 protein: CASSQDYRGYEQYF
clone size: .; V gene: TRBV28; D gene: TRBD2; J gene: TRBJ2-7; CDR3 DNA: TGTGCCAGCAGCCTTAGCGGGAGAACCTACGAGCAGTACTTC; CDR3 protein: CASSLSGRTYEQYF
clone size: .; V gene: TRBV6-5; D gene: .; J gene: TRBJ1-6; CDR3 DNA: TGTGCCAGCAGTTACAGAGCTTATAATTCACCCCTCCACTTT; CDR3 protein: CASSYRAYNSPLHF
clone size: once; V gene: TRBV11-2; D gene: .; J gene: TRBJ1-1; CDR3 DNA: TGTGCCAGCAGCCTCGACAGAACTGAAGCTTTCTTT; CDR3 protein: CASSLDRTEAFF
clone size: .; V gene: TRBV27; D gene: .; J gene: TRBJ2-2; CDR3 DNA: TGTGCCAGCAGTTTAGTAGAGGGTTACACCGGGGAGCTGTTTTTT; CDR3 protein: CASSLVEGYTGELFF